Below are 5 T cell receptor beta chains sequenced from a single sample in a study of T cells in localized non-small cell lung cancer. Repertoires were generated with immunoSEQ multiplex PCR, while TCRdb's copy carries only in-frame clones and drops some. Among tens of thousands of clones listed, 87% were seen once. The sequencing here drew on peripheral blood, taken before any cancer treatment. The receptors come from a man aged 35-69 years with stage I squamous cell lung carcinoma.

The gene calls are TRBV4-1 and TRBJ2-1; the match to TRBD1 covers 8 bases. With 2 bases clipped from V and 9 bases from J, the junction kept 6 bases outside the gene matches. The CDR3 covers 14 residues. CDR1 is MGHRA, CDR2 YSYEKL, per germline. CDR3 amino acids: CASSQQDRESEQFF. The CDR3 nucleotides are TGCGCCAGCAGCCAACAGGACAGGGAGAGTGAGCAGTTCTTC.

This clone was seen a handful of times. The V call is TRBV6-5, the J call TRBJ1-5, with a weak D call TRBD1 (5 bases). This CDR3 comprises 13 residues. Trimming left V 10 bases short and J 4 bases short, with 14 bases between. Germline values: CDR1 MNHEY, CDR2 SVGAGI. The CDR3 region has the DNA TGTGCCACCCACGGTGGGGGGAATCAGCCCCAGCATTTT. Residues: CATHGGGNQPQHF.

This rearrangement joins TRBV7-2 to TRBJ2-1; 13 positions match TRBD2. V lost 3 bases and J lost 3; bases outside the gene matches: 5. Germline V gene data show CDR1 as SGHTA and CDR2 as FQGNSA. The CDR3 has 17 residues. The CDR3 bases are TGTGCCAGCAGCTTTTTAGGGACTAGCGGGGACTACAATGAGCAGTTCTTC. Amino acids: CASSFLGTSGDYNEQFF. The variable domain in full, with the rest retrieved from reference TRBV7-2 and TRBJ2-1, is GAGVSQSPSNKVTEKGKDVELRCDPISGHTALYWYRQSLGQGLEFLIYFQGNSAPDKSGLPSDRFSAERTGGSVSTLTIQRTQQEDSAVYLCASSFLGTSGDYNEQFFGPGTRLTVL.

This clone was recorded a few times. V and J are TRBV30 and TRBJ1-5; D ambiguous. Germline V CDR1 and CDR2: GTSNPN, SVGIG (reference sequence). The CDR3 is 13 residues long. The ends were cut back, 3 bases at V and 8 bases at J, with 14 bases in the middle. The CDR3 loop is CAWSLGVLEPQHF. For the CDR3, the DNA is TGTGCCTGGAGCCTCGGGGTTCTCGAGCCCCAGCATTTT.

V and J are TRBV10-1 and TRBJ2-4; TRBD2 is a possible D gene (6 bases). CDR3 length: 16 amino acids. Germline-derived CDR1 and CDR2 are WNHNN and SYGVQD (reference sequence). V dropped 6 bases and J dropped 2 bases, with 17 bases sitting between them. The CDR3 reads CASSQTRRGTKNIQYF. The CDR3, as DNA: TGCGCCAGCAGCCAGACAAGGAGGGGAACCAAAAACATTCAGTACTTC.